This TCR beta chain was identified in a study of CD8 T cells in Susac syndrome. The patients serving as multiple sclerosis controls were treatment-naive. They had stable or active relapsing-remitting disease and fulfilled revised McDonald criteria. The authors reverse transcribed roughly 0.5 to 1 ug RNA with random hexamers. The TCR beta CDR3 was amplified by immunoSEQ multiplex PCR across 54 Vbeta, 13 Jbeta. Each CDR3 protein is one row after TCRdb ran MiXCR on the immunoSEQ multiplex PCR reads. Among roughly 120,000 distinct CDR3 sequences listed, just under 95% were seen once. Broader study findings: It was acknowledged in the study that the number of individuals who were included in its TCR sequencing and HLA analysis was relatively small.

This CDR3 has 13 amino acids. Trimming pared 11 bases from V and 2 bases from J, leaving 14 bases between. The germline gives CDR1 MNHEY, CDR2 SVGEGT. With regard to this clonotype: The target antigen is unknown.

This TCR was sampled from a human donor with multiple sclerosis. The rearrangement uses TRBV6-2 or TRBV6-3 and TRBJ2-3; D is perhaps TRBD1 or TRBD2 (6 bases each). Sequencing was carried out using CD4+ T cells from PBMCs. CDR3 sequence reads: CAGGGPHTDTQYF. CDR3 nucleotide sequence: TGTGCCGGAGGGGGTCCGCACACAGATACGCAGTATTTT.